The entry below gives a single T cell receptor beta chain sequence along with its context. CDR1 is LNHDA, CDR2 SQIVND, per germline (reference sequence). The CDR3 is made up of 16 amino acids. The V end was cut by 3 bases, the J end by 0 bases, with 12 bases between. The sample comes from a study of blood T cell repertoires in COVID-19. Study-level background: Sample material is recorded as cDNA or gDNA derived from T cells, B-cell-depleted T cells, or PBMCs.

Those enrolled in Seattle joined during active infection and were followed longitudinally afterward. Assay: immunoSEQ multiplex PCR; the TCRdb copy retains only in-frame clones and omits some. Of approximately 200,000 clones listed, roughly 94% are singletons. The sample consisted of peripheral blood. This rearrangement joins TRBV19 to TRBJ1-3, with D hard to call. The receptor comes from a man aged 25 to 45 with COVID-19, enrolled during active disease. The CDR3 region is CASSIEQTFSGNTIYF. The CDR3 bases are TGTGCCAGTAGTATTGAACAAACCTTCTCTGGAAACACCATATATTTT.